This entry lists 18 T cell receptor beta chains sequenced from one sample in a study of T and B cells in COVID-19 patients. Blood genomic DNA input for TRB amplification was about 220-500 ng. BIOMED2 TRB-A/B primer pools were used in multiplex TRB PCR. TCRdb reprocessed the multiplex PCR reads with MiXCR, giving one entry per CDR3 protein. The sample consists of 15,000 to 20,000 distinct CDR3 sequences, approximately 37% of them appearing once. The sequencing input was blood. These receptors all come from a human donor with active COVID-19.

The rearrangement links TRBV7-2 to TRBJ2-3, with D maybe TRBD1 (8 bases). The V gene lost 6 bases and the J gene lost 1 base, with 17 bases spanning the gap. Germline V lookup: CDR1 SGHTA, CDR2 FQGNSA. There are 16 residues in the CDR3. The CDR3 DNA is TGTGCCAGCAGTCGGCGAACAGGGGGGGGCACAGATACGCAGTATTTT. This codes for CASSRRTGGGTDTQYF.

CDR3 nucleotides: TGTGCCAGCAGTTACTTTTCACAGTACATGAACACTGAAGCTTTCTTT. Protein sequence: CASSYFSQYMNTEAFF. This chain uses TRBV6-2 or TRBV6-3 with TRBJ1-1; no clear D gene. The CDR3 runs 16 residues. In germline, CDR1 is MNHEY, CDR2 SVGEGT. Trimming took 1 base from V and 0 from J, leaving 12 bases between them.

This chain joins TRBV19 and TRBJ1-2; TRBD1 is a possible D gene (5 bases). The V end was cut by 5 bases, the J end by 4 bases, with 14 bases between. The length of the CDR3 is 14 residues. CDR1 and CDR2 from the germline V gene are LNHDA and SQIVND (reference sequence). CDR3 sequence: CASSPRGQGYGYTF. CDR3 bases: TGTGCCAGTAGTCCGCGGGGCCAGGGCTATGGCTACACCTTC.

V gene TRBV4-3 combines with J gene TRBJ2-7, with D unclear. The CDR3 loop spans 15 amino acids. Germline CDR1 reads LGHNA; CDR2 reads YSLEER. Between the trimmed V and J ends, which lost 4 bases and 0 bases, there was a span of 13 bases. The CDR3 region is CASSPQTWGSYEQYF. The CDR3 DNA is TGCGCCAGCAGCCCTCAGACCTGGGGCTCCTACGAGCAGTACTTC.

Many counts were recorded for this clonotype. The chain recombines TRBV19 with TRBJ1-4; 7 nucleotides align to TRBD1. The germline V gene has CDR1 LNHDA and CDR2 SQIVND (reference sequence). This CDR3 comprises 14 residues. V lost 5 bases, J lost 3 bases, and 3 bases stayed unmatched. CDR3 amino acids: CASSFGTANEKLFF. CDR3 DNA: TGTGCCAGTAGTTTTGGGACAGCTAATGAAAAACTGTTTTTT.

This clonotype was detected a few times. The chain employs TRBV24-1 and TRBJ1-1, with unresolved D. Germline CDR1 and CDR2: KGHDR and SFDVKD. Trimming shortened V by 5 bases and J by 4 bases, and 16 bases separated the two germline ends. The CDR3 sequence is 15 residues long. As DNA, the CDR3 is TGTGCCACCAGTGGCCTGACCTCACCGAGCACTGAAGCTTTCTTT. Translated, it gives CATSGLTSPSTEAFF.

This clonotype was seen a few times. The chain recombines TRBV12-3 or TRBV12-4 with TRBJ1-3, with D hard to call. CDR3 length: 14 amino acids. V was clipped by 7 bases and J by 4 bases, with 14 bases between them. The CDR3 nucleotides read TGTGCCAGCACCCGATTTGGGTACGGAAACACCATATATTTT. Translated: CASTRFGYGNTIYF.

J is TRBJ1-3 and V is TRBV19; 7 nucleotides align to TRBD1. Looked up from germline, CDR1 is LNHDA and CDR2 is SQIVND (reference sequence). With V trimmed by 5 bases and J by 5 bases, 6 bases remained unmatched. This CDR3 is built from 14 residues. In DNA form, the CDR3 reads TGTGCCAGTAGTCTCGGACAGGCCCGAAACACCATATATTTT. It translates to CASSLGQARNTIYF.

V and J are TRBV13 and TRBJ1-3; D is uncertain. The CDR3 runs 15 residues. Trimming left V 1 base short and J 0 bases short, with 7 bases between. Germline loops: CDR1 PRHDT, CDR2 FYEKMQ (reference sequence). The CDR3 is CASSLEGSSGNTIYF. CDR3 nucleotide sequence: TGTGCCAGCAGCTTAGAGGGCAGCTCTGGAAACACCATATATTTT.

CDR3 residues: CASSDSIGVANEQFF. CDR3 in DNA: TGTGCCAGCAGTGACTCGATCGGGGTAGCCAATGAGCAGTTCTTC. The chain recombines TRBV6-4 with TRBJ2-1; tentative D call: TRBD2 (5 bases). Trimming removed 0 bases at V and 6 bases at J, with 12 bases between. The CDR3 runs to 15 residues. Per germline, CDR1 MRHNA and CDR2 SNTAGT.

This clonotype was seen at least ten times. This rearrangement joins TRBV15 to TRBJ2-7, with D tentatively TRBD2 (6 bases). The germline V gene encodes CDR1 LNHNV and CDR2 YYDKDF (reference sequence). The V end was cut by 7 bases, the J end by 2 bases, with 12 bases between. The CDR3 runs to 13 residues. CDR3 DNA sequence: TGTGCCACCAACACGCCGGGGGCCTACGAGCAGTACTTC. Protein product: CATNTPGAYEQYF.

The rearrangement joins TRBV14 to TRBJ1-2, with 10 bases that match TRBD1. Trimming took 4 bases from V and 6 from J; bases not matched to a gene: 5. This CDR3 is 14 amino acids long. Per the germline V gene, CDR1 is SGHDN and CDR2 is FVKESK. CDR3 nucleotide sequence: TGTGCCAGCAGCCGCCTGGGACAGGGGCATGGCTACACCTTC. Translating it yields CASSRLGQGHGYTF.

The chain links TRBV6-1 to TRBJ2-3, with TRBD2 matching 7 bases. From germline, CDR1 is MNHNS and CDR2 SASEGT. With 5 bases clipped from V and 5 bases from J, the junction kept 10 bases outside the gene matches. This CDR3 has 15 residues. Here the CDR3 reads CASSTGRGVQDTQYF. The CDR3 region has the DNA TGTGCCAGCAGTACGGGTCGGGGGGTGCAAGATACGCAGTATTTT.

V is TRBV5-4 and J is TRBJ2-1, with TRBD2 identical over 11 bases. The CDR3 has 15 amino acids. Germline values: CDR1 SGHNT, CDR2 YYREEE (reference sequence). V lost 4 bases to trimming and J lost 9 bases; unmatched junction nucleotides: 9. The CDR3 is CASSRSTSGAPEQFF. DNA of the CDR3: TGTGCCAGCAGCCGTTCGACTAGCGGGGCGCCTGAGCAGTTCTTC.

V and J are TRBV5-6 and TRBJ2-2; 8 bases line up with TRBD1. The germline V gene encodes CDR1 SGHDT and CDR2 YYEEEE. This CDR3 has 15 residues. J was trimmed by 3 bases and V by 2 bases; bases with no gene match: 3. This CDR3 is CASSLQGVHTGELFF. In DNA, the CDR3 is TGTGCCAGCAGCTTACAGGGGGTCCACACCGGGGAGCTGTTTTTT.

The gene calls are TRBV6-4 and TRBJ2-1, with 10 bases matching TRBD2. V trimming: 4 bases; J trimming: 5 bases; junction bases outside the gene matches: 5. CDR1 and CDR2 (germline): MRHNA, SNTAGT. CDR3 length: 15 amino acids. The CDR3 DNA sequence: TGTGCCAGCAGTGTGCTAGCGGGGGTGAACAATGAGCAGTTCTTC. Amino acids: CASSVLAGVNNEQFF.

By frequency in the sample, this clonotype is medium-sized. V gene TRBV19 combines with J gene TRBJ2-3; 14 bases map to TRBD2. This CDR3 has 18 amino acids. Germline V gene lookup returns CDR1 LNHDA and CDR2 SQIVND (reference sequence). The ends lost 6 bases at V and 6 bases at J; junction bases unmatched: 14. The CDR3: CASSYRPPGLAGVDTQYF. CDR3 bases: TGTGCCAGTAGCTATCGACCCCCGGGACTAGCGGGGGTTGATACGCAGTATTTT.

V is TRBV6-4 and J is TRBJ2-3; D might be TRBD2 (6 bases). In germline, CDR1 is MRHNA, CDR2 SNTAGT. V lost 5 bases and J 4 bases, leaving 16 bases between the germline ends. CDR3 length equals 15 residues. The CDR3 sequence: CASSTRDSFPDTQYF. The CDR3 nucleotides are TGTGCCAGCAGTACGCGGGACTCCTTTCCAGATACGCAGTATTTT.